This T cell receptor beta chain was identified in a study of cytomegalovirus exposure and HLA in healthy donors. In its sample, this clone was seen a few times. Vbeta (60) and Jbeta (13) primers were used in the PCR. Method: immunoSEQ multiplex PCR; TCRdb's copy keeps in-frame clones and lacks some. The sample yields a few hundred thousand clones, about three quarters seen once. V was clipped by 3 bases and J by 3 bases; unmatched bases: 14. CDR3 size: 18 residues. Germline V gives CDR1 MGHDK, CDR2 SYGVNS. The source of this sequence is a woman aged 55-75 years in good health and CMV-seropositive. The V call is TRBV25-1, the J call TRBJ1-1, with 9 positions matching TRBD1. The sequenced sample consisted of PBMCs. Written as DNA, the CDR3 is TGTGCCAGCAGTGATGGGGTGGGGACAGGGAGTATTGACACTGAAGCTTTCTTT. Protein sequence: CASSDGVGTGSIDTEAFF.